The clone carrying this T cell receptor (beta chain) has a handful of counts. This CDR3 contains 16 residues. V was pared by 2 bases and J by 4 bases, with 17 bases between. The germline V gene has CDR1 MDHEN and CDR2 SYDVKM. This record comes from a study of T cells after yellow fever vaccination. Points from the study as a whole: When the response was secondary, it was weaker but reached its peak faster, day 5 versus 15. Almost all vaccine-responding clonotypes escaped detection in sorted memory subsets on day 0.

Making TCR cDNA involved 5'RACE template switching, which added UMIs and a universal primer site. TCRdb reprocessed the 5' RACE reads with MiXCR, giving one entry per CDR3 protein. This sample carries 40,000 to 50,000 distinct CDR3 sequences, 6% to 7% of them seen once, and the ten largest clones take 8.5% to 12%. The receptor's source is a man younger than 40 who received the YFV17D yellow fever vaccine. The starting material was PBMCs, either bulk or a sorted T-cell subset (CD4+, CD8+, memory, or dextramer-sorted; not recorded which), obtained 45 days after the yellow fever booster vaccination. The chain links TRBV28 to TRBJ1-2; no clear D gene. The CDR3 DNA follows: TGTGCCAGCAGTTTAACATCTAGACGGCGTCCCTATGGCTACACCTTC. Translation: CASSLTSRRRPYGYTF.